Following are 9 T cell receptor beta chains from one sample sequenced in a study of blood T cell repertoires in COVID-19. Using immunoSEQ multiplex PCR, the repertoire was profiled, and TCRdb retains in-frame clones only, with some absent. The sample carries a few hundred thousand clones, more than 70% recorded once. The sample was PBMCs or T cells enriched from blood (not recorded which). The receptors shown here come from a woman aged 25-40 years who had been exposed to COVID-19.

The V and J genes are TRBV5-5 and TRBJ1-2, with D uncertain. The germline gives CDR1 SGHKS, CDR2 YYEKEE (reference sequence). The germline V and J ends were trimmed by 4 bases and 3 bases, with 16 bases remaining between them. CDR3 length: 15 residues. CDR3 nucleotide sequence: TGTGCCAGCAGCCTGACTATTCCAGAGTACTATGGCTACACCTTC. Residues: CASSLTIPEYYGYTF.

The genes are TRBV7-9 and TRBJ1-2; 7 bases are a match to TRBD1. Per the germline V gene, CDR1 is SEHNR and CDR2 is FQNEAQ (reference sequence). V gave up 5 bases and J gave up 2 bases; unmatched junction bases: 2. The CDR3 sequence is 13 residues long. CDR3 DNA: TGTGCCAGCAGCCGGGACAGAAACTATGGCTACACCTTC. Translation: CASSRDRNYGYTF.

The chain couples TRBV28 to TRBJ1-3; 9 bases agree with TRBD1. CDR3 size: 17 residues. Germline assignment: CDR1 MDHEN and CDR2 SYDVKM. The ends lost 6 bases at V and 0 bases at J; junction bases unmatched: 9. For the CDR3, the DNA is TGTGCCAGCAGACCCGGGACAGGGCCGACCTCTGGAAACACCATATATTTT. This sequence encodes CASRPGTGPTSGNTIYF.

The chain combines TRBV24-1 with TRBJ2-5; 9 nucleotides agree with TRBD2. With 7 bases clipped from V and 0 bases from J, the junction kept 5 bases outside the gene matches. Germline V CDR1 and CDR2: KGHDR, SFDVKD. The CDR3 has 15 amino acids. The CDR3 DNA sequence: TGTGCCACCAGAAGGACTAGCGATAACCAAGAGACCCAGTACTTC. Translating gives CATRRTSDNQETQYF.

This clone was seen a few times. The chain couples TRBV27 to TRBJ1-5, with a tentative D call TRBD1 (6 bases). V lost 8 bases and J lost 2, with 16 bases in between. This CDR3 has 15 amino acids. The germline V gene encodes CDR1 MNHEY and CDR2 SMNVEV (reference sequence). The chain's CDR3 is CASSGGGPRNQPQHF. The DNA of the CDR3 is TGTGCCAGCTCCGGGGGGGGGCCCCGCAATCAGCCCCAGCATTTT.

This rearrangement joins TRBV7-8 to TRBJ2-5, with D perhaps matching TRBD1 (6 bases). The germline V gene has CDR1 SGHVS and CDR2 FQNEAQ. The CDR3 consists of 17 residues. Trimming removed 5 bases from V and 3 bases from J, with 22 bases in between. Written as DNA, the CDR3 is TGTGCCAGCAGCCCCCTCGGTTTCGACAGGAGCAAAGAGACCCAGTACTTC. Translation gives CASSPLGFDRSKETQYF.

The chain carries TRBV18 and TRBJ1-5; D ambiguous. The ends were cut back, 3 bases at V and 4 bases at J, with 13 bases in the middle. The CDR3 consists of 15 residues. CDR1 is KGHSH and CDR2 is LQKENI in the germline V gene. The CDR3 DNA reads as TGTGCCAGCTCACCGTGGGCCCGTGAAAATCAGCCCCAGCATTTT. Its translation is CASSPWARENQPQHF.

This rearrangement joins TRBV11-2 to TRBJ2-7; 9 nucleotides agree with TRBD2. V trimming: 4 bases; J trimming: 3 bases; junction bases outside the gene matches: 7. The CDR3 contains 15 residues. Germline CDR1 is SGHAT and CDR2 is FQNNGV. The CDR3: CASSSTGTSLYEQYF. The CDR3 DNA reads TGTGCCAGCAGCTCTACCGGGACTAGCCTCTACGAGCAGTACTTC.

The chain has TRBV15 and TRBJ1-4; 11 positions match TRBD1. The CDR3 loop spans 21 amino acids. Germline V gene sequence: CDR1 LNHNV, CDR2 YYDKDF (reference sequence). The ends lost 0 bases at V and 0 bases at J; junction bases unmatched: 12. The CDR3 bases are TGTGCCACCAGCAGAGATCCCGTCCGGGACAGGGGGGAAACAACTAATGAAAAACTGTTTTTT. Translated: CATSRDPVRDRGETTNEKLFF. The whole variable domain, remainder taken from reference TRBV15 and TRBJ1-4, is DAMVIQNPRYQVTQFGKPVTLSCSQTLNHNVMYWYQQKSSQAPKLLFHYYDKDFNNEADTPDNFQSRRPNTSFCFLDIRSPGLGDTAMYLCATSRDPVRDRGETTNEKLFFGSGTQLSVL.